Listed here are 5 T cell receptor beta chains from one sample, sequenced in a study of monozygotic twins with inflammatory bowel disease. TCRdb reanalyzed the 5' RACE reads and collapses them to one entry per CDR3 protein, without DNA. This table lists about 160,000 distinct CDR3 sequences. The sequencing input was blood. The receptor set was obtained from a human donor with ulcerative colitis or Crohn's disease, or a healthy co-twin of an affected twin (not recorded which).

The J gene is TRBJ2-2, the V gene TRBV11-2; as DNA is missing, the TRBD1 call by TCRdb cannot be tested. Germline V gene lookup returns CDR1 SGHAT and CDR2 FQNNGV. This CDR3 is built from 16 residues. CDR3 region: CASSLRGASGTGELFF. Full variable domain (missing parts from reference TRBV11-2 and TRBJ2-2): EAGVAQSPRYKIIEKRQSVAFWCNPISGHATLYWYQQILGQGPKLLIQFQNNGVVDDSQLPKDRFSAERLKGVDSTLKIQPAKLEDSAVYLCASSLRGASGTGELFFGEGSRLTVL.

The J gene is TRBJ1-4, the V gene TRBV20-1. CDR1 is DFQATT, CDR2 SNEGSKA, per germline (reference sequence). The CDR3 totals 14 residues. The CDR3 loop is CSARGRGGDEKLFF.

This chain uses TRBV18 with TRBJ2-5; TCRdb calls TRBD2, which cannot be checked without DNA. CDR3 length: 18 residues. In germline, CDR1 is KGHSH, CDR2 LQKENI. CDR3 residues: CASSPATGTYREQESQYF. Full variable domain (remainder filled in from reference TRBV18 and TRBJ2-5): NAGVMQNPRHLVRRRGQEARLRCSPMKGHSHVYWYRQLPEEGLKFMVYLQKENIIDESGMPKERFSAEFPKEGPSILRIQQVVRGDSAAYFCASSPATGTYREQESQYFGPGTRLLVL.

The genes are TRBV6-5 and TRBJ1-6; TCRdb names TRBD1, which stays unverified in the absence of DNA. The germline gives CDR1 MNHEY, CDR2 SVGAGI. The CDR3 extends over 14 amino acids. The CDR3 sequence: CASSYQGDNSPLHF.

The J gene is TRBJ2-3, the V gene TRBV5-1; as DNA is missing, the TRBD1 call by TCRdb cannot be tested. CDR3 length: 14 residues. Germline lookup yields CDR1 SGHRS and CDR2 YFSETQ. CDR3 sequence reads: CASSLDRGIDTQYF.